These T cell receptor beta chains were read from a single sample in a study of OX40 agonist ivuxolimab in advanced cancers. Assay used: immunoSEQ multiplex PCR; TCRdb lists only in-frame clones, some missing. The sample lists some 50,000 clones, around 80% seen once, with under 2% in the top ten. Sequenced material: CD4+ or CD8+ T cells sorted from blood, taken in a trial of the OX40 agonist ivuxolimab. These receptors came from an adult with an advanced solid tumor such as melanoma, head and neck, liver or kidney cancer. Both conserved end residues are part of each CDR3. D genes are given only for firm matches. Where a row states a size, it is once, few, many or the class of an expanded clone; other rows omit it.

15	TRBJ1-2	.	.	TRBV7-2	CASSLAASQIYGYTF	TGTGCCAGCAGCTTAGCCGCCAGCCAGATCTATGGCTACACCTTC
14	TRBJ2-3	once	.	TRBV7-2	CASSLPGLWDTQYF	TGTGCCAGCAGCCTCCCGGGCTTATGGGATACGCAGTATTTT
13	TRBJ2-3	once	TRBD2	TRBV9	CASSAHGGDTQYF	TGTGCCAGCAGCGCACACGGGGGGGATACGCAGTATTTT
14	TRBJ1-2	medium-sized	.	TRBV7-2	CASSSGADYQGYTF	TGTGCCAGCAGCTCCGGGGCCGATTACCAAGGCTACACCTTC
14	TRBJ2-3	once	.	TRBV10-1	CASSASAATDTQYF	TGCGCCAGCAGTGCAAGTGCGGCAACAGATACGCAGTATTTT
14	TRBJ2-2	.	.	TRBV4-3	CASSQDPSVGELFF	TGCGCCAGCAGCCAAGATCCTAGCGTCGGGGAGCTGTTTTTT
11	TRBJ2-5	.	.	TRBV5-8	CASSFAETQYF	TGTGCCAGCAGCTTTGCGGAGACCCAGTACTTC
17	TRBJ2-3	.	.	TRBV4-2	CASSPDPGRISTDTQYF	TGTGCCAGCAGCCCCGACCCGGGACGGATCAGCACAGATACGCAGTATTTT
15	TRBJ2-3	few	.	TRBV4-3	CASTTGRDVTDTQYF	TGCGCCAGCACCACCGGACGGGACGTCACAGATACGCAGTATTTT
16	TRBJ2-1	.	TRBD2	TRBV2	CASSEAQTSGRIEQFF	TGTGCCAGCAGTGAAGCGCAGACTAGCGGTCGCATTGAGCAGTTCTTC
15	TRBJ1-4	.	TRBD1	TRBV6-6	CASSYSGQGKEKLFF	TGTGCCAGCAGTTACTCGGGACAGGGGAAGGAAAAACTGTTTTTT
13	TRBJ1-4	.	TRBD1	TRBV28	CASSRQGSEKLFF	TGTGCCAGCAGTAGACAGGGGAGTGAAAAACTGTTTTTT
14	TRBJ2-1	.	.	TRBV15	CATSRDPDYNEQFF	TGTGCCACCAGCAGAGATCCGGATTACAATGAGCAGTTCTTC
18	TRBJ2-1	.	TRBD2	TRBV19	CASSYGTSGRVLGNEQFF	TGTGCCAGTAGCTATGGGACTAGCGGGAGAGTCTTAGGGAATGAGCAGTTCTTC
14	TRBJ2-5	.	.	TRBV28	CASSLSPVGETQYF	TGTGCCAGCAGTTTATCCCCAGTCGGAGAGACCCAGTACTTC
15	TRBJ1-4	once	.	TRBV2	CASSHLIATNEKLFF	TGTGCCAGCAGCCACTTGATCGCAACTAATGAAAAACTGTTTTTT
15	TRBJ1-1	.	.	TRBV5-4	CASSLWSRRNTEAFF	TGTGCCAGCAGCTTGTGGTCGAGGAGAAACACTGAAGCTTTCTTT
16	TRBJ2-1	.	.	TRBV4-1	CASSQDRASDDNEQFF	TGCGCCAGCAGCCAAGATCGTGCTAGCGACGACAATGAGCAGTTCTTC
15	TRBJ2-1	.	.	TRBV9	CASSTTPLRVDEQFF	TGTGCCAGCAGCACAACTCCACTTAGGGTGGATGAGCAGTTCTTC
15	TRBJ2-2	.	.	TRBV7-2	CASSLISALPGELFF	TGTGCCAGCAGCTTAATCAGTGCCCTCCCCGGGGAGCTGTTTTTT
15	TRBJ2-7	.	.	TRBV7-2	CASSLGDGGLYEQYF	TGTGCCAGCAGCTTAGGGGATGGGGGGCTCTACGAGCAGTACTTC
14	TRBJ1-1	.	.	TRBV12-5	CASGLVGDSAEAFF	TGTGCTAGTGGTTTGGTGGGGGATTCCGCTGAAGCTTTCTTT
12	TRBJ2-7	.	.	TRBV7-9	CASSPPGDEQYF	TGTGCCAGCAGCCCACCCGGGGACGAGCAGTACTTC
15	TRBJ2-4	few	TRBD1	TRBV4-2	CASSQRTGKKDIQYF	TGTGCCAGCAGCCAGAGGACAGGGAAAAAGGACATTCAGTACTTC
16	TRBJ2-3	.	.	TRBV14	CASSQMSGFITDTQYF	TGTGCCAGCAGCCAAATGTCGGGATTTATCACAGATACGCAGTATTTT
12	TRBJ1-1	.	.	TRBV10-1	CASSESGPRAFF	TGCGCCAGCAGTGAGTCCGGACCTCGCGCTTTCTTT
13	TRBJ1-3	.	TRBD1	TRBV27	CASSDRAVKTIYF	TGTGCCAGCAGTGACAGGGCGGTTAAAACCATATATTTT
13	TRBJ2-2	.	.	TRBV4-3	CASSQLLPGELFF	TGCGCCAGCAGCCAACTACTCCCCGGGGAGCTGTTTTTT
14	TRBJ2-2	once	.	TRBV19	CASSIDRATGELFF	TGTGCCAGTAGTATTGACCGGGCCACCGGGGAGCTGTTTTTT
12	TRBJ1-2	once	.	TRBV27	CASSFRGYGYTF	TGTGCCAGCAGTTTTCGAGGATATGGCTACACCTTC
15	TRBJ2-5	.	TRBD2	TRBV19	CASSTGGLAKETQYF	TGTGCCAGTAGTACCGGGGGACTAGCAAAAGAGACCCAGTACTTC
14	TRBJ1-2	once	.	TRBV27	CASSPSGQVYGYTF	TGTGCCAGCAGCCCATCCGGACAAGTCTATGGCTACACCTTC
12	TRBJ1-1	.	.	TRBV19	CASGDPNTEAFF	TGTGCCAGCGGAGATCCGAACACTGAAGCTTTCTTT
12	TRBJ1-3	.	.	TRBV7-2	CASSLGETSIYF	TGTGCCAGCAGCTTAGGGGAGACATCCATATATTTT
13	TRBJ2-3	.	.	TRBV27	CASSWTPTDTQYF	TGTGCCAGCAGTTGGACTCCCACAGATACGCAGTATTTT
14	TRBJ2-3	.	.	TRBV11-3	CASSLEVDSDTQYF	TGTGCCAGCAGCTTAGAAGTGGATTCCGATACGCAGTATTTT
19	TRBJ2-4	.	.	TRBV10-3	CAISELEGHRIGAKNIQYF	TGTGCCATCAGTGAACTTGAGGGACACCGAATTGGGGCCAAAAACATTCAGTACTTC
15	TRBJ2-2	medium-sized	.	TRBV5-4	CASSVGGGQHGELFF	TGTGCCAGCAGCGTGGGAGGAGGCCAACACGGGGAGCTGTTTTTT
13	TRBJ1-5	.	.	TRBV2	CASSETPTKPQHF	TGTGCCAGCAGTGAGACACCAACCAAGCCCCAGCATTTT
13	TRBJ2-7	.	.	TRBV7-6	CASSSQGTYEQYF	TGTGCCAGCAGCTCGCAGGGAACCTACGAGCAGTACTTC
14	TRBJ1-1	.	TRBD1	TRBV5-6	CASSFTGGRAEAFF	TGTGCCAGCAGCTTTACAGGGGGCCGGGCTGAAGCTTTCTTT
14	TRBJ2-5	.	.	TRBV2	CASSEGGGKGTQYF	TGTGCCAGCAGTGAAGGGGGCGGGAAGGGGACCCAGTACTTC
11	TRBJ1-1	.	.	TRBV2	CASSVATEAFF	TGTGCCAGCAGTGTTGCCACTGAAGCTTTCTTT
11	TRBJ2-5	.	.	TRBV7-2	CASSPQETQYF	TGTGCCAGCAGCCCGCAAGAGACCCAGTACTTC
15	TRBJ2-7	.	TRBD2	TRBV6-5	CASSTPTSGRHEQYF	TGTGCCAGCAGTACCCCAACTAGCGGGAGACACGAGCAGTACTTC
11	TRBJ2-7	once	.	TRBV7-9	CASSPAYEQYF	TGTGCCAGCAGTCCAGCCTACGAGCAGTACTTC
16	TRBJ2-3	.	TRBD2	TRBV5-1	CASSLEGGRARDTQYF	TGCGCCAGCAGCCTGGAAGGTGGGAGGGCCAGAGATACGCAGTATTTT
14	TRBJ1-1	.	.	TRBV19	CASSVQGADTEAFF	TGTGCCAGTAGTGTACAGGGAGCGGACACTGAAGCTTTCTTT
14	TRBJ2-7	.	.	TRBV5-1	CASSPGANSYEQYF	TGCGCCAGCAGCCCCGGAGCGAACTCCTACGAGCAGTACTTC
14	TRBJ2-3	.	TRBD1	TRBV29-1	CSARTGQSTDTQYF	TGCAGCGCAAGGACAGGGCAAAGCACAGATACGCAGTATTTT
15	TRBJ1-2	.	.	TRBV6-6	CASSYRGRANYGYTF	TGTGCCAGCAGTTACAGGGGCAGAGCTAACTATGGCTACACCTTC
16	TRBJ2-5	.	TRBD2	TRBV19	CASSMGSSGIIGAQYF	TGTGCCAGTAGTATGGGGTCTAGCGGGATTATAGGCGCCCAGTACTTC
16	TRBJ2-2	few	.	TRBV6-6	CASSYPQDRSAGELFF	TGTGCCAGCAGTTACCCCCAAGACAGGTCGGCCGGGGAGCTGTTTTTT
13	TRBJ2-1	.	.	TRBV6-4	CASSDSGNNEQFF	TGTGCCAGCAGTGACTCGGGGAATAATGAGCAGTTCTTC
17	TRBJ1-1	few	.	TRBV4-1	CASSQALQGPRGTEAFF	TGCGCCAGCAGCCAAGCGCTCCAGGGACCTAGAGGCACTGAAGCTTTCTTT
15	TRBJ2-3	.	.	TRBV9	CASSVVLSGTDTQYF	TGTGCCAGCAGCGTTGTTTTATCGGGAACGGATACGCAGTATTTT
16	TRBJ2-5	.	.	TRBV4-1	CASSLVPPGIQETQYF	TGCGCCAGCAGCCTTGTCCCCCCGGGGATCCAAGAGACCCAGTACTTC
17	TRBJ2-6	.	.	TRBV5-1	CASSSLPGTSGANVLTF	TGCGCCAGCAGCTCCTTGCCGGGAACCTCTGGGGCCAACGTCCTGACTTTC
13	TRBJ1-2	.	.	TRBV9	CASSVVLGDGYTF	TGTGCCAGCAGCGTAGTACTAGGGGATGGCTACACCTTC